This T cell receptor beta chain was captured by sequencing in a study of control samples from healthy donors and cancer patients. Looked up from germline, CDR1 is MNHEY and CDR2 is SVGEGT. This CDR3 has 15 residues. Trimming removed 6 bases from V and 1 base from J; junction bases left unmatched: 5. Clones were sequenced by immunoSEQ multiplex PCR, and TCRdb holds only the in-frame ones, with some missing. The sample has over 65,000 clones, 70% to 90% seen once. V and J are TRBV6-2 or TRBV6-3 and TRBJ2-2, with 7 bases matching TRBD1. The sequenced sample was PBMCs. The source of this sequence is a woman aged 45 to 65 with colorectal cancer. This CDR3 is CASSQGGLNTGELFF. In nucleotides, the CDR3 is TGTGCCAGCAGCCAAGGGGGCCTGAACACCGGGGAGCTGTTTTTT.